This T cell receptor (beta chain) emerged from a study of blood T cell repertoires in COVID-19. The table came from immunoSEQ multiplex PCR; TCRdb's copy has only in-frame clones and leaves some out. The data hold about 310,000 clones, with approximately 81% observed a single time. The receptor was isolated from a woman aged 25 to 39 who had been exposed to COVID-19. Input material: PBMCs or T cells enriched from blood (not recorded which).

The CDR3 spells CASSSGQGTVNSNQPQHF. CDR3 sequence (DNA): TGTGCCAGCAGCTCCGGACAGGGCACAGTTAATAGCAATCAGCCCCAGCATTTT. The chain recombines TRBV7-2 with TRBJ1-5; 8 nucleotides align to TRBD1. CDR3 size: 18 residues. Per germline, CDR1 SGHTA and CDR2 FQGNSA. V dropped 4 bases and J dropped 0; count of bases not matched to a gene: 11.